This T cell receptor beta chain was recovered during a study of identical twins. TCRdb re-analysed the 5' RACE reads in MiXCR, keeping a single row per CDR3 protein. In the table there are about 550,000 distinct CDR3 sequences, around 24% of which are singletons. The CDR3 has 14 residues. The V gene lost 2 bases and the J gene lost 6 bases, with 12 bases spanning the gap. Germline-derived CDR1 and CDR2 are MNHEY and SMNVEV (reference sequence). Another study also made use of these data, one on yellow fever vaccine responses in identical twins.

Sequenced sample: CD4+ T cells sorted from blood. This TCR came from a woman aged 18-29 years in good health. The rearrangement links TRBV27 to TRBJ2-3; a weak D match, TRBD2 (5 bases). The CDR3 reads CASSLASRVDTQYF. Written as DNA, the CDR3 is TGTGCCAGCAGTTTAGCCTCGCGGGTGGATACGCAGTATTTT.